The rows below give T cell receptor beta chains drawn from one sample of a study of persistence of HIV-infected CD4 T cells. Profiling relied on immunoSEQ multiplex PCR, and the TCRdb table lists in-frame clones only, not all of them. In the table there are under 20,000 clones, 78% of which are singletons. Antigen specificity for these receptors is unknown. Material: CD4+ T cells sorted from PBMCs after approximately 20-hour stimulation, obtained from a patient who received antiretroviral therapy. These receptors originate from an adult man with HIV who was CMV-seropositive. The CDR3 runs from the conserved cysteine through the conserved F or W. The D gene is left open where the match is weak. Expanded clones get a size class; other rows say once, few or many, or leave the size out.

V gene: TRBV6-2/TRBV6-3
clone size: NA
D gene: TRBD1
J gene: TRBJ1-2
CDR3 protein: CASSYSQGAVGGYTF
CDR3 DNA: TGTGCCAGCAGTTACTCGCAGGGGGCAGTAGGTGGCTACACCTTC

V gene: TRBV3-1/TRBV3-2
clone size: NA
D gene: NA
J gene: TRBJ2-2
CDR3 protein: CASSSFSTGELFF
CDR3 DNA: TGTGCCAGCAGCTCTTTTAGCACCGGGGAGCTGTTTTTT

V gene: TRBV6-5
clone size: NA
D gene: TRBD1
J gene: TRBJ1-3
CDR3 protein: CASSSDRGPGNTIYF
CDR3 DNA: TGTGCCAGCAGTTCGGACAGGGGACCTGGAAACACCATATATTTT

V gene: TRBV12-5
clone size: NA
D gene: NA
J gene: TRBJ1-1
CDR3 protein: CASGPGTHTEAFF
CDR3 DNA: TGTGCTAGTGGCCCCGGGACACACACTGAAGCTTTCTTT

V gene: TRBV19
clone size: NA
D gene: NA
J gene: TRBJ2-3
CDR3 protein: CASSIGFPGASTDTQYF
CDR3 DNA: TGTGCCAGTAGTATTGGATTTCCGGGGGCAAGCACAGATACGCAGTATTTT

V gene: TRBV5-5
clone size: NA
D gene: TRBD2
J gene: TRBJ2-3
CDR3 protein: CASSLGASGGSTDTQYF
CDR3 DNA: TGTGCCAGCAGCTTGGGGGCTAGCGGGGGTAGCACAGATACGCAGTATTTT

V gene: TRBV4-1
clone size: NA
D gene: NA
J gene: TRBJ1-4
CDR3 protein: CASSRPGTGREKLFF
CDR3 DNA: TGCGCCAGCAGCCGACCCGGGACTGGACGGGAAAAACTGTTTTTT

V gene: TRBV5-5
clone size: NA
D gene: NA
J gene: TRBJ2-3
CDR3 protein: CASSFYGTSDTQYF
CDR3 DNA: TGTGCCAGCAGCTTCTACGGCACTTCAGATACGCAGTATTTT

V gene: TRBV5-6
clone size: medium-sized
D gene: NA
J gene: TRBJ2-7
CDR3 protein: CASSLQGAGARYEQYF
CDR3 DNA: TGTGCCAGCAGCTTGCAAGGGGCGGGGGCCCGCTACGAGCAGTACTTC

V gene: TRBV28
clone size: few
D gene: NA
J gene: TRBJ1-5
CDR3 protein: CASSLSTEPQHF
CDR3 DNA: TGTGCCAGCAGTTTATCAACAGAGCCCCAGCATTTT

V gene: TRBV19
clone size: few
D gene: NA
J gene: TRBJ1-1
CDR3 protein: CASSIVGTSLNTEAFF
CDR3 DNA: TGTGCCAGTAGTATAGTTGGGACATCGTTGAACACTGAAGCTTTCTTT

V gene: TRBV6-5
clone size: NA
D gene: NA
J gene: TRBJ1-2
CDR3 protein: CASSYSRTGHRGGYTF
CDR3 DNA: TGTGCCAGCAGTTACTCGAGGACGGGCCATCGGGGTGGCTACACCTTC

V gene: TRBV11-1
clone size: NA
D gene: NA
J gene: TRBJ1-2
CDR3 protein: CASSLGGISNYGYTF
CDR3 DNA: TGTGCCAGCAGCTTGGGGGGGATTTCTAACTATGGCTACACCTTC

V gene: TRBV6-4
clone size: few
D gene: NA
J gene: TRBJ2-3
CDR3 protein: CASSYVGEDTQYF
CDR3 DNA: TGTGCCAGCAGTTACGTCGGGGAAGATACGCAGTATTTT

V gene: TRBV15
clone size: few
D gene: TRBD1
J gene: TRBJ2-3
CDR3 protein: CATSRDQGGAVDTQYF
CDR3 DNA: TGTGCCACCAGCAGAGATCAAGGGGGCGCGGTAGATACGCAGTATTTT

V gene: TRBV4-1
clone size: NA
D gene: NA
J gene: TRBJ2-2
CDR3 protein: CASSQDTPSGELFF
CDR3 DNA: TGCGCCAGCAGCCAAGATACGCCCTCCGGGGAGCTGTTTTTT

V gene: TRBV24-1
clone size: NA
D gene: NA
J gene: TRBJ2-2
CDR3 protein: CATSSLQGELFF
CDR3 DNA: TGTGCCACCAGTTCCTTACAGGGGGAGCTGTTTTTT

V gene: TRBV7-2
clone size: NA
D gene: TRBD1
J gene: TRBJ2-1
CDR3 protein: CASSLRDRGSYNEQFF
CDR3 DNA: TGTGCCAGCAGCTTAAGGGACAGGGGTTCCTACAATGAGCAGTTCTTC

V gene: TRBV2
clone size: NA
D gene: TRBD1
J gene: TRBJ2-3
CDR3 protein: CASSPTGDPSDTQYF
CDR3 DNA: TGTGCCAGCAGTCCGACAGGGGATCCCTCAGATACGCAGTATTTT